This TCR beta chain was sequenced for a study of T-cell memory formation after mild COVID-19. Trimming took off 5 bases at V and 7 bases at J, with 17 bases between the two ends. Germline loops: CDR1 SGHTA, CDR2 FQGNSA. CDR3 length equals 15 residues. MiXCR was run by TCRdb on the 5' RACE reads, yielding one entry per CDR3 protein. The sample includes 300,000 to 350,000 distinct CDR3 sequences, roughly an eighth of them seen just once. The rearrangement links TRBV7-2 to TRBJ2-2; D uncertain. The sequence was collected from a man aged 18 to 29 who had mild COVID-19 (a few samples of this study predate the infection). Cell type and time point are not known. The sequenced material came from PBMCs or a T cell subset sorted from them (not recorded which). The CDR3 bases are TGTGCCAGCAGCCTTCTTCGAGGTGTGCTCGGGGAGCTGTTTTTT. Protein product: CASSLLRGVLGELFF.